These T cell receptor beta chains were read from a single sample in a study of blood T cell repertoires in COVID-19. The method was immunoSEQ multiplex PCR; TCRdb's version includes in-frame clones alone and lacks a portion of them. The sample has about 200,000 clones; 89% are singletons. Source material: PBMCs or T cells enriched from blood (not recorded which). These receptors were taken from a woman aged 25-40 years with acute COVID-19. Each CDR3 is given with its conserved first and last residue. The order of the fields is J gene, D gene, clone size, V gene, CDR3 protein, CDR3 DNA. The D gene is left open where the match is weak. Clone size, where shown, is once, few, many, or a class for clones that have expanded.

j_call: TRBJ1-3
d_call: TRBD1
clone_size: -
v_call: TRBV15
cdr3_aa: CATSRAGSPRTGGNTIYF
cdr3_nt: TGTGCCACCAGCAGAGCCGGTTCTCCCCGGACAGGGGGAAACACCATATATTTT

j_call: TRBJ1-2
d_call: TRBD1
clone_size: once
v_call: TRBV4-2
cdr3_aa: CASSPRQGYGYTF
cdr3_nt: TGTGCCAGCAGCCCTCGACAGGGCTATGGCTACACCTTC

j_call: TRBJ1-5
d_call: -
clone_size: -
v_call: TRBV2
cdr3_aa: CASSGTYSNQPQHF
cdr3_nt: TGTGCCAGCAGCGGGACATATAGCAATCAGCCCCAGCATTTT

j_call: TRBJ1-2
d_call: -
clone_size: -
v_call: TRBV28
cdr3_aa: CASSLTGRAGGYTF
cdr3_nt: TGTGCCAGCAGTTTAACAGGGAGAGCTGGTGGCTACACCTTC

j_call: TRBJ2-3
d_call: TRBD2
clone_size: once
v_call: TRBV7-8
cdr3_aa: CASSFLVPREGLAGGHTQYF
cdr3_nt: TGTGCCAGCAGCTTTTTAGTCCCCCGGGAGGGACTAGCGGGGGGTCATACGCAGTATTTT

j_call: TRBJ2-1
d_call: TRBD2
clone_size: -
v_call: TRBV19
cdr3_aa: CASSGGTSGELYNEQFF
cdr3_nt: TGTGCCAGTAGTGGAGGGACTAGCGGGGAGTTATACAATGAGCAGTTCTTC

j_call: TRBJ2-7
d_call: -
clone_size: few
v_call: TRBV28
cdr3_aa: CASSTEVSEQYF
cdr3_nt: TGTGCCAGCAGTACCGAGGTTAGCGAGCAGTACTTC

j_call: TRBJ1-5
d_call: -
clone_size: -
v_call: TRBV28
cdr3_aa: CASSLRTAPNQPQHF
cdr3_nt: TGTGCCAGCAGTTTAAGGACAGCGCCCAATCAGCCCCAGCATTTT

j_call: TRBJ1-2
d_call: TRBD1
clone_size: once
v_call: TRBV11-2
cdr3_aa: CASSLGQGLPGYTF
cdr3_nt: TGTGCCAGCAGCTTAGGACAGGGGCTACCTGGCTACACCTTC

j_call: TRBJ2-5
d_call: -
clone_size: few
v_call: TRBV27
cdr3_aa: CASSLGRGETQYF
cdr3_nt: TGTGCCAGCAGTTTAGGCAGAGGAGAGACCCAGTACTTC

j_call: TRBJ2-7
d_call: TRBD1
clone_size: -
v_call: TRBV19
cdr3_aa: CASSATGVLYEQYF
cdr3_nt: TGTGCCAGTAGTGCGACAGGGGTCCTCTACGAGCAGTACTTC

j_call: TRBJ2-3
d_call: -
clone_size: -
v_call: TRBV4-3
cdr3_aa: CASSQDYTLSGPDTQYF
cdr3_nt: TGCGCCAGCAGCCAAGACTATACTTTATCAGGGCCAGATACGCAGTATTTT

j_call: TRBJ1-1
d_call: TRBD1
clone_size: -
v_call: TRBV19
cdr3_aa: CASNLRQGTEAFF
cdr3_nt: TGTGCCAGTAACCTACGACAGGGCACTGAAGCTTTCTTT

j_call: TRBJ2-7
d_call: -
clone_size: -
v_call: TRBV5-1
cdr3_aa: CASSPQAAYEQYF
cdr3_nt: TGCGCCAGCAGCCCTCAGGCAGCCTACGAGCAGTACTTC

j_call: TRBJ2-5
d_call: -
clone_size: -
v_call: TRBV2
cdr3_aa: CASSEFPGIETQYF
cdr3_nt: TGTGCCAGCAGTGAATTTCCCGGGATCGAGACCCAGTACTTC

j_call: TRBJ2-3
d_call: TRBD2
clone_size: -
v_call: TRBV19
cdr3_aa: CASSMLGGGTDTQYF
cdr3_nt: TGTGCCAGTAGTATGTTGGGGGGGGGAACAGATACGCAGTATTTT

j_call: TRBJ2-2
d_call: -
clone_size: -
v_call: TRBV6-5
cdr3_aa: CASSKQRPNTGELFF
cdr3_nt: TGTGCCAGCAGTAAACAGAGACCGAACACCGGGGAGCTGTTTTTT

j_call: TRBJ2-2
d_call: -
clone_size: -
v_call: TRBV6-5
cdr3_aa: CASNPPGRELFF
cdr3_nt: TGTGCCAGCAACCCGCCCGGGAGGGAGCTGTTTTTT

j_call: TRBJ1-4
d_call: -
clone_size: -
v_call: TRBV6-5
cdr3_aa: CASSYSINRGEKLFF
cdr3_nt: TGTGCCAGCAGTTACTCGATTAACAGAGGGGAAAAACTGTTTTTT

j_call: TRBJ2-1
d_call: TRBD1
clone_size: -
v_call: TRBV9
cdr3_aa: CASSPHRGRDRDNEQFF
cdr3_nt: TGTGCCAGCAGCCCCCACCGGGGACGGGACAGGGACAATGAGCAGTTCTTC

j_call: TRBJ2-7
d_call: -
clone_size: -
v_call: TRBV5-1
cdr3_aa: CASSLWGGQEEQYF
cdr3_nt: TGCGCCAGCAGCTTGTGGGGGGGCCAAGAGGAGCAGTACTTC

j_call: TRBJ1-1
d_call: TRBD1
clone_size: -
v_call: TRBV5-1
cdr3_aa: CASSINLDRRNMNTEAFF
cdr3_nt: TGCGCCAGCAGCATTAATTTGGACAGGCGGAATATGAACACTGAAGCTTTCTTT

j_call: TRBJ2-7
d_call: TRBD1
clone_size: -
v_call: TRBV5-5
cdr3_aa: CASETGGSYEQYF
cdr3_nt: TGTGCCAGCGAGACAGGGGGCTCCTACGAGCAGTACTTC

j_call: TRBJ2-7
d_call: -
clone_size: -
v_call: TRBV2
cdr3_aa: CASSETLDYEQYF
cdr3_nt: TGTGCCAGCAGTGAAACCCTAGACTACGAGCAGTACTTC

j_call: TRBJ1-1
d_call: -
clone_size: -
v_call: TRBV7-6
cdr3_aa: CASSLAGGYEAFF
cdr3_nt: TGTGCCAGCAGCTTAGCGGGGGGATATGAAGCTTTCTTT

j_call: TRBJ2-7
d_call: TRBD1
clone_size: -
v_call: TRBV11-3
cdr3_aa: CASSRDRDHEQYF
cdr3_nt: TGTGCCAGCAGTCGGGACAGGGACCACGAGCAGTACTTC

j_call: TRBJ2-1
d_call: TRBD1
clone_size: -
v_call: TRBV15
cdr3_aa: CATRADRGGNEQFF
cdr3_nt: TGTGCCACCAGGGCGGACAGGGGAGGCAATGAGCAGTTCTTC

j_call: TRBJ2-5
d_call: TRBD2
clone_size: -
v_call: TRBV9
cdr3_aa: CASSGGLAGTRETQYF
cdr3_nt: TGTGCCAGCAGCGGCGGACTAGCGGGGACCCGAGAGACCCAGTACTTC

j_call: TRBJ1-1
d_call: -
clone_size: -
v_call: TRBV6-5
cdr3_aa: CASSYRTAVTEAFF
cdr3_nt: TGTGCCAGCAGTTACCGGACAGCGGTCACTGAAGCTTTCTTT

j_call: TRBJ1-2
d_call: -
clone_size: once
v_call: TRBV19
cdr3_aa: CASSMGAHYGYTF
cdr3_nt: TGTGCCAGTAGTATGGGAGCACACTATGGCTACACCTTC

j_call: TRBJ2-2
d_call: TRBD1
clone_size: -
v_call: TRBV9
cdr3_aa: CASSVRQGGTGELFF
cdr3_nt: TGTGCCAGCAGCGTACGACAGGGTGGCACCGGGGAGCTGTTTTTT

j_call: TRBJ1-1
d_call: -
clone_size: few
v_call: TRBV28
cdr3_aa: CASSFWGRGTNTEAFF
cdr3_nt: TGTGCCAGCAGTTTTTGGGGCAGGGGTACTAACACTGAAGCTTTCTTT

j_call: TRBJ1-5
d_call: TRBD1
clone_size: -
v_call: TRBV5-1
cdr3_aa: CASSPGGTEGQPQHF
cdr3_nt: TGCGCCAGCAGCCCGGGGGGGACAGAAGGGCAGCCCCAGCATTTT

j_call: TRBJ1-4
d_call: TRBD1
clone_size: -
v_call: TRBV28
cdr3_aa: CASSLVRTGTEKLFF
cdr3_nt: TGTGCCAGCAGTTTAGTTAGGACAGGGACTGAAAAACTGTTTTTT

j_call: TRBJ1-5
d_call: -
clone_size: -
v_call: TRBV2
cdr3_aa: CASAGRDSNQPQHF
cdr3_nt: TGTGCCAGCGCAGGGAGGGATAGCAATCAGCCCCAGCATTTT

j_call: TRBJ1-1
d_call: -
clone_size: -
v_call: TRBV28
cdr3_aa: CASRPGGTEAFF
cdr3_nt: TGTGCCAGCAGGCCGGGTGGCACTGAAGCTTTCTTT

j_call: TRBJ2-7
d_call: TRBD1
clone_size: -
v_call: TRBV4-3
cdr3_aa: CASSQGTGDRYEQYF
cdr3_nt: TGCGCCAGCAGCCAAGGGACAGGGGACCGCTACGAGCAGTACTTC

j_call: TRBJ1-5
d_call: -
clone_size: -
v_call: TRBV30
cdr3_aa: CAWGVASGQPQHF
cdr3_nt: TGTGCCTGGGGCGTGGCGTCGGGACAGCCCCAGCATTTT

j_call: TRBJ1-1
d_call: -
clone_size: -
v_call: TRBV11-2
cdr3_aa: CASSQRGGGSVAFF
cdr3_nt: TGTGCCAGCAGCCAAAGGGGGGGAGGGTCGGTTGCTTTCTTT

j_call: TRBJ1-3
d_call: -
clone_size: -
v_call: TRBV18
cdr3_aa: CASSPGGTGNTIYF
cdr3_nt: TGTGCCAGCTCACCGGGGGGTACTGGAAACACCATATATTTT

j_call: TRBJ2-1
d_call: -
clone_size: -
v_call: TRBV3-1/TRBV3-2
cdr3_aa: CASSQDERGGPYNEQFF
cdr3_nt: TGTGCCAGCAGCCAAGATGAAAGGGGGGGACCTTACAATGAGCAGTTCTTC

j_call: TRBJ1-2
d_call: TRBD1
clone_size: -
v_call: TRBV5-1
cdr3_aa: CASSEGQTDSYGYTF
cdr3_nt: TGCGCCAGCAGCGAGGGACAGACCGATTCCTATGGCTACACCTTC

j_call: TRBJ1-5
d_call: TRBD1
clone_size: -
v_call: TRBV19
cdr3_aa: CASSAPGQGGQRAQHF
cdr3_nt: TGTGCCAGTAGTGCCCCGGGACAGGGGGGCCAGAGGGCCCAGCATTTT

j_call: TRBJ1-3
d_call: -
clone_size: -
v_call: TRBV11-2
cdr3_aa: CASTNRVHGNTIYF
cdr3_nt: TGTGCCAGCACCAACAGGGTTCATGGAAACACCATATATTTT

j_call: TRBJ1-1
d_call: -
clone_size: -
v_call: TRBV30
cdr3_aa: CAWSVNVDSVNTEAFF
cdr3_nt: TGTGCCTGGAGTGTAAACGTTGACAGCGTCAACACTGAAGCTTTCTTT

j_call: TRBJ1-1
d_call: -
clone_size: -
v_call: TRBV7-9
cdr3_aa: CASSLQGFDTEAFF
cdr3_nt: TGTGCCAGCAGTTTACAGGGTTTCGACACTGAAGCTTTCTTT

j_call: TRBJ1-3
d_call: TRBD1
clone_size: once
v_call: TRBV7-6
cdr3_aa: CASSLEAGTGNTIYF
cdr3_nt: TGTGCCAGCAGCTTAGAGGCCGGGACAGGGAACACCATATATTTT

j_call: TRBJ1-1
d_call: TRBD1
clone_size: -
v_call: TRBV2
cdr3_aa: CASSRDSPTLLEAFF
cdr3_nt: TGTGCCAGCAGTCGGGACAGTCCGACCCTGCTTGAAGCTTTCTTT

j_call: TRBJ1-2
d_call: -
clone_size: -
v_call: TRBV9
cdr3_aa: CASSGDSYGYTF
cdr3_nt: TGTGCCAGCAGCGGCGACAGCTATGGCTACACCTTC

j_call: TRBJ1-1
d_call: TRBD1
clone_size: -
v_call: TRBV7-2
cdr3_aa: CASSPEGQGRAEAFF
cdr3_nt: TGTGCCAGCAGCCCGGAAGGACAGGGTAGGGCTGAAGCTTTCTTT

j_call: TRBJ1-6
d_call: TRBD1
clone_size: once
v_call: TRBV2
cdr3_aa: CASRGQAEISPLHF
cdr3_nt: TGTGCCAGCAGAGGACAGGCAGAAATTTCACCCCTCCACTTT

j_call: TRBJ2-7
d_call: TRBD1
clone_size: -
v_call: TRBV7-9
cdr3_aa: CASSLSGQVSYEQYF
cdr3_nt: TGTGCCAGCAGCTTATCGGGACAGGTGTCCTACGAGCAGTACTTC

j_call: TRBJ1-4
d_call: -
clone_size: few
v_call: TRBV6-5
cdr3_aa: CASSRVATNEKLFF
cdr3_nt: TGTGCCAGCAGCCGCGTAGCAACTAATGAAAAACTGTTTTTT

j_call: TRBJ1-2
d_call: TRBD1
clone_size: -
v_call: TRBV6-1
cdr3_aa: CASSETGANYGYTF
cdr3_nt: TGTGCCAGCAGTGAGACAGGGGCTAACTATGGCTACACCTTC